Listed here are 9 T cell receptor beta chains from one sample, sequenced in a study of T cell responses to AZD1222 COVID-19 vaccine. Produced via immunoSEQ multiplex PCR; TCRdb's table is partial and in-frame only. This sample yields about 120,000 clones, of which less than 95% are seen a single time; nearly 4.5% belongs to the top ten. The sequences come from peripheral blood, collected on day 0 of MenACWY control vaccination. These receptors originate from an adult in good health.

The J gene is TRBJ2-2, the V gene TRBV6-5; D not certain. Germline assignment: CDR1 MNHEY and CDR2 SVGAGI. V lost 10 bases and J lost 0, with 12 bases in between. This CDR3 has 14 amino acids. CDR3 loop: CATETIPNTGELFF. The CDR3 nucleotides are TGTGCCACTGAAACAATCCCGAACACCGGGGAGCTGTTTTTT.

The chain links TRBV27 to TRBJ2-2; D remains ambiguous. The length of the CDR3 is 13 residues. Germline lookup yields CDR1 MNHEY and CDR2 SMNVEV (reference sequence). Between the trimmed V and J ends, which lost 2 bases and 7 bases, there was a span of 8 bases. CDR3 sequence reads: CASSLLPGGELFF. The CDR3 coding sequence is TGTGCCAGCAGTTTACTGCCTGGCGGGGAGCTGTTTTTT.

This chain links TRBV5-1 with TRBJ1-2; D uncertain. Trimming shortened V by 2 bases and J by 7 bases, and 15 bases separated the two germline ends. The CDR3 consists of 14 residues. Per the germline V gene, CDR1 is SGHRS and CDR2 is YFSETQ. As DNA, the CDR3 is TGCGCCAGCAGCTTAGGATGGGGATCGGGTGGCTACACCTTC. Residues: CASSLGWGSGGYTF.

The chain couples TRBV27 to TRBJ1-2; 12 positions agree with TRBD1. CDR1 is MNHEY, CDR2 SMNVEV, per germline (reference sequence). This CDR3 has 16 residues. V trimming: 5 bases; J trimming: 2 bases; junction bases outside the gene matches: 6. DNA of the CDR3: TGTGCCAGCAGTACCCGGGACAGGGGGCGCAACTATGGCTACACCTTC. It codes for CASSTRDRGRNYGYTF.

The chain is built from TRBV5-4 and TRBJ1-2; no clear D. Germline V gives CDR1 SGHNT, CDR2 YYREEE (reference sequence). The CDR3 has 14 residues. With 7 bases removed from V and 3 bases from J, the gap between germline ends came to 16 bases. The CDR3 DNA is TGTGCCAGCTTCCCGGACGGATTGGACTATGGCTACACCTTC. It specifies CASFPDGLDYGYTF.

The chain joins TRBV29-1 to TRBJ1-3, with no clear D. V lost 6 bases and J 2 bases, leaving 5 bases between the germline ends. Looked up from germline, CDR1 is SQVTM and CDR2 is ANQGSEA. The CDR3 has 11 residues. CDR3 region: CSVRTGNTIYF. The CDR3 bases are TGCAGCGTACGGACTGGAAACACCATATATTTT.

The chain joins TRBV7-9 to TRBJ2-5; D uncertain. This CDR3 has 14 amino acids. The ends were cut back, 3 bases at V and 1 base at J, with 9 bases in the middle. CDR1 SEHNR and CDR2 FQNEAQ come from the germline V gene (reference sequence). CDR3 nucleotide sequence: TGTGCCAGCAGCTTTCTGAAGGGCCAAGAGACCCAGTACTTC. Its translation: CASSFLKGQETQYF.

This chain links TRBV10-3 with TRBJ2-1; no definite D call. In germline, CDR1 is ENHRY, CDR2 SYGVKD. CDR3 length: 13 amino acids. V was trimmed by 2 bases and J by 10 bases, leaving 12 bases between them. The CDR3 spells CAISELVESEQFF. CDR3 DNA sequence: TGTGCCATCAGTGAGCTAGTAGAGTCGGAGCAGTTCTTC.

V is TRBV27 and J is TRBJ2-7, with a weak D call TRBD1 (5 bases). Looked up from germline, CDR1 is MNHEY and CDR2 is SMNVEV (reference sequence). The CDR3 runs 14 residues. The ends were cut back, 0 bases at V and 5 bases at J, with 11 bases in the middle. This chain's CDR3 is CASSLSRAVDEQYF. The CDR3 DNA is TGTGCCAGCAGTTTATCCAGGGCGGTGGACGAGCAGTACTTC.